Included here is one T cell receptor (beta chain) sequence, with context. Antigen unknown. This entry belongs to a study of cytomegalovirus exposure and HLA in healthy donors. Study background: Roughly 92 million unique TCRs, all from HLA-typed donors, were included in an early release of the data.

V was clipped by 7 bases and J by 3 bases; unmatched bases: 15. The CDR3 runs 17 residues. The germline V gene has CDR1 MNHEY and CDR2 SMNVEV (reference sequence). Primers included in the PCR were 60 Vbeta and 13 Jbeta primers. Using immunoSEQ multiplex PCR, the repertoire was profiled, and TCRdb retains in-frame clones only, with some absent. The sample shows 150,000 or so clones, 80% of them seen only once. Findings of the study overall: It was reported that TCR beta sequences correctly inferred the HLA-A and HLA-B alleles for most subjects.

The clonotype was recovered from a woman between 50 and 59 years old in good health and CMV-seropositive. This chain joins TRBV27 and TRBJ1-1, with TRBD1 matching 9 bases. Sequencing was performed on PBMCs. CDR3 protein: CASKPVGTGGDDTEAFF. DNA for the CDR3: TGTGCCAGCAAACCGGTGGGTACAGGGGGCGATGACACTGAAGCTTTCTTT.